This T cell receptor beta chain was recorded in a study of T cell repertoires in cytomegalovirus infection. Overall study context: Public TCR beta signatures marked donors with CMV infection and the matching HLA.

Germline V gene sequence: CDR1 DFQATT, CDR2 SNEGSKA (reference sequence). The CDR3 contains 11 residues. V dropped 6 bases and J dropped 6 bases, with 10 bases sitting between them. This clonotype has just a few counts. The antigen remains unidentified. TCRdb re-derived calls from the reads in MiXCR, one entry per CDR3 protein. This sample yields about 140,000 distinct CDR3 sequences, of which under 8.5% are seen a single time; approximately 18% belongs to the top ten. The study, taken as a whole, reports: In two of eight donors, the top clonotype was HLA-C-restricted CMV-specific. Carriers of CMV plus the relevant HLA were identified by cumulative public TCR beta family frequency.

The sequenced sample consisted of PBMCs. The source is a human donor in good health (CMV status not recorded). Some clones in this sample may be carry-over from other donors' samples. The chain is built from TRBV20-1 and TRBJ2-3, with D uncertain. Here the CDR3 reads CSASLVDTQYF. The CDR3 nucleotides are TGCAGTGCCTCATTAGTTGATACGCAGTATTTT.